The 19 T cell receptor beta chains below were found in one sample sequenced in a study of Ad26.COV2.S vaccination and SARS-CoV-2 variants. Clones were sequenced by immunoSEQ multiplex PCR, and TCRdb holds only the in-frame ones, with some missing. In the table there are roughly 680,000 clones, roughly nine tenths of which are singletons. Regarding treatment: around 19 received Ad26.COV2.S at low or high dose, single or two shots; several received placebo; per-sample allocation not given. All samples were drawn on day 63, counting from the first vaccine or placebo injection. Sequencing was performed on peripheral blood, taken in a trial of Ad26.COV2.S vaccine versus placebo. Receptors were obtained from a person aged 18-65 years who received the Ad26.COV2.S COVID-19 vaccine or a placebo.

The genes are TRBV6-5 and TRBJ1-5; no reliable D call. Germline V gene sequence: CDR1 MNHEY, CDR2 SVGAGI. The CDR3 has 13 residues. V was cut by 5 bases and J by 4 bases, with 9 bases left in between. The chain's CDR3 is CASSPSLNQPQHF. CDR3 DNA: TGTGCCAGCAGTCCCTCGTTGAATCAGCCCCAGCATTTT.

J is TRBJ2-5 and V is TRBV14; 9 bases are a match to TRBD2. The CDR3 length is 14 residues. The germline V gene encodes CDR1 SGHDN and CDR2 FVKESK. J was trimmed by 1 base and V by 6 bases; bases with no gene match: 3. CDR3 bases: TGTGCCAGCAGGGGGACTAGCAGCCAAGAGACCCAGTACTTC. Translated, it gives CASRGTSSQETQYF.

On this clone itself: Other DNA variants within this sample encode the same CDR3. V usage is TRBV18 and J usage is TRBJ2-2; D not certain. Germline V gene sequence: CDR1 KGHSH, CDR2 LQKENI. V lost 6 bases and J 1 base, leaving 6 bases between the germline ends. The CDR3 is 13 amino acids. This chain's CDR3 is CASSPGNTGELFF. CDR3 nucleotides: TGTGCCAGCTCCCCTGGGAACACCGGGGAGCTGTTTTTT. Full variable domain (outside the CDR3, taken from reference TRBV18 and TRBJ2-2): NAGVMQNPRHLVRRRGQEARLRCSPMKGHSHVYWYRQLPEEGLKFMVYLQKENIIDESGMPKERFSAEFPKEGPSILRIQQVVRGDSAAYFCASSPGNTGELFFGEGSRLTVL.

The chain uses TRBV30 and TRBJ2-2; D is perhaps TRBD1 or TRBD2 (5 bases each). The CDR3 has 15 residues. V shed 0 bases and J shed 4 bases, with 12 bases lying between them. Germline values: CDR1 GTSNPN, CDR2 SVGIG (reference sequence). CDR3: CAWSVRGTATGELFF. The CDR3 DNA sequence: TGTGCCTGGAGTGTACGAGGGACGGCCACCGGGGAGCTGTTTTTT.

V is TRBV6-6 and J is TRBJ2-1, with 7 bases aligning to TRBD1. Germline CDR1 is MNHNY and CDR2 is SVGAGI (reference sequence). The length of the CDR3 is 16 residues. The V segment lost 8 bases and the J segment 0 bases; nucleotides outside the gene matches: 10. The CDR3 DNA reads TGTGCCAGCCTGAACAGGGGTGGAAGCTCCTACAATGAGCAGTTCTTC. It yields the protein CASLNRGGSSYNEQFF.

The chain has TRBV5-1 and TRBJ2-3, with 9 bases matching TRBD1. The length of the CDR3 is 16 residues. CDR1 and CDR2 (germline): SGHRS, YFSETQ. The V and J ends lost 4 bases and 5 bases, in that order; junction bases with no gene match: 11. The CDR3 reads CASSVPGQGVKDTQYF. The CDR3 nucleotides are TGCGCCAGCAGCGTACCGGGACAGGGAGTGAAAGATACGCAGTATTTT.

The chain has TRBV25-1 and TRBJ1-1; no firm D call. The CDR3 has 13 residues. Trimming pared 8 bases from V and 1 base from J, leaving 11 bases between. Looked up from germline, CDR1 is MGHDK and CDR2 is SYGVNS. CDR3 sequence (DNA): TGTGCCAGCGAAGCCAACGGGAACACTGAAGCTTTCTTT. It is translated as CASEANGNTEAFF.

This CDR3 reads CASSMGGGTEAFF. The CDR3 nucleotides read TGTGCCAGTAGTATGGGAGGAGGTACTGAAGCTTTCTTT. This sequence joins TRBV19 and TRBJ1-1; D remains ambiguous. There are 13 residues in the CDR3. Germline loops: CDR1 LNHDA, CDR2 SQIVND (reference sequence). V was shortened by 3 bases and J by 5 bases, with 10 bases between the two germline ends. The whole variable domain, remainder taken from reference TRBV19 and TRBJ1-1, is DGGITQSPKYLFRKEGQNVTLSCEQNLNHDAMYWYRQDPGQGLRLIYYSQIVNDFQKGDIAEGYSVSREKKESFPLTVTSAQKNPTAFYLCASSMGGGTEAFFGQGTRLTVV.

CDR3 sequence reads: CSAEGETQYF. DNA for the CDR3: TGCAGTGCTGAGGGGGAGACCCAGTACTTC. The rearrangement links TRBV20-1 to TRBJ2-5; perhaps D is TRBD1 or TRBD2 (5 bases each). Germline loops: CDR1 DFQATT, CDR2 SNEGSKA (reference sequence). V was cut by 5 bases and J by 5 bases, with 6 bases left in between. This CDR3 spans 10 amino acids.

The chain combines TRBV4-2 with TRBJ2-1; D is ambiguous. This CDR3 spans 14 amino acids. The germline gives CDR1 LGHNA, CDR2 YNFKEQ. Trimming shortened V by 1 base and J by 7 bases, and 11 bases separated the two germline ends. This CDR3 is CASSQVSERNEQFF. The CDR3 DNA is TGTGCCAGCAGCCAAGTCTCTGAGAGGAATGAGCAGTTCTTC.

The sample holds one count of this clone. The chain recombines TRBV29-1 with TRBJ2-1, with 7 bases aligning to TRBD1. The CDR3 contains 17 residues. Germline loops: CDR1 SQVTM, CDR2 ANQGSEA. V lost 7 bases, J lost 0 bases, and 15 bases stayed unmatched. CDR3 sequence: CSAQNIQGLGSYNEQFF. The DNA of the CDR3 is TGCAGCGCGCAGAACATACAGGGGTTAGGCTCCTACAATGAGCAGTTCTTC.

The J gene is TRBJ2-3, the V gene TRBV27; TRBD1 matches at 7 bases. This CDR3 spans 17 amino acids. V dropped 6 bases and J dropped 2; count of bases not matched to a gene: 14. Germline CDR1 and CDR2: MNHEY and SMNVEV (reference sequence). For the CDR3, the DNA is TGTGCCAGCAGCCGAATTGGCCGCAGGGGGAACACAGATACGCAGTATTTT. It yields the protein CASSRIGRRGNTDTQYF.

V is TRBV3-1 (or the pseudogene TRBV3-2) and J is TRBJ2-2; TRBD2 aligns across 12 bases. V gave up 9 bases and J gave up 3 bases; unmatched junction bases: 5. The CDR3 covers 15 residues. Per the germline V gene, CDR1 is LGHDT and CDR2 is YNNKEL (reference sequence). The CDR3 protein is CASQTSGGYTGELFF. CDR3 nucleotides: TGTGCCAGTCAGACTAGCGGGGGATACACCGGGGAGCTGTTTTTT.

The rearrangement uses TRBV4-3 and TRBJ1-1, with D possibly being TRBD1 (6 bases). Trimming cost V 1 base and J 5 bases, with 14 bases left between them. Germline CDR1 is LGHNA and CDR2 is YSLEER. The CDR3 totals 15 residues. The CDR3 region is CASSQARGAWTEAFF. Here the CDR3 DNA reads TGCGCCAGCAGCCAAGCAAGGGGGGCTTGGACTGAAGCTTTCTTT.

This clone was observed a single time. The chain uses TRBV4-1 and TRBJ2-5; 7 bases are a match to TRBD2. The J segment lost 1 base and the V segment lost 1 base, leaving 6 bases of the junction unmatched. Germline assignment: CDR1 MGHRA and CDR2 YSYEKL. The CDR3 consists of 16 residues. CDR3 protein: CASSQVIGGTQETQYF. Here the CDR3 DNA reads TGCGCCAGCAGCCAAGTCATCGGGGGGACCCAAGAGACCCAGTACTTC.

This sequence joins TRBV19 and TRBJ2-5, with D perhaps TRBD1 (6 bases). The CDR3 runs to 12 residues. Trimming pared 4 bases from V and 13 bases from J, leaving 16 bases between. Germline values: CDR1 LNHDA, CDR2 SQIVND (reference sequence). The CDR3 sequence: CASSSQQGLRYF. CDR3 DNA sequence: TGTGCCAGTAGTAGCCAACAGGGCCTCCGGTACTTC.

V is TRBV27 and J is TRBJ2-2, with TRBD2 as a possible D gene (6 bases). This CDR3 is built from 16 residues. Between the trimmed V and J ends, which lost 3 bases and 7 bases, there was a span of 18 bases. Germline CDR1 and CDR2: MNHEY and SMNVEV (reference sequence). The CDR3 DNA reads TGTGCCAGCAGTTTCTGGGGAGGCGGGAAGAACGGGGAGCTGTTTTTT. Amino acid sequence: CASSFWGGGKNGELFF.

The genes are TRBV27 and TRBJ1-5; D possibly corresponds to TRBD1 (6 bases). The V and J ends lost 1 base and 7 bases respectively, with 14 bases between them. The CDR3 is 15 amino acids. The germline gives CDR1 MNHEY, CDR2 SMNVEV (reference sequence). The CDR3 loop reads CASSLWGASGQPQHF. The CDR3 DNA reads as TGTGCCAGCAGTTTATGGGGGGCTAGCGGGCAGCCCCAGCATTTT.

The chain couples TRBV7-8 to TRBJ2-2, with D perhaps assigned TRBD1 or TRBD2 (5 bases each). Germline V gene sequence: CDR1 SGHVS, CDR2 FQNEAQ. This CDR3 contains 15 residues. Trimming took 5 bases from V and 4 from J, leaving 14 bases between them. CDR3 loop: CASSQTGRGTGELFF. CDR3 sequence (DNA): TGTGCCAGCAGCCAGACGGGGCGAGGCACCGGGGAGCTGTTTTTT.